This record looks at one T cell receptor beta chain sequence and its context. Its specificity is unknown. One junction end disagrees with the germline gene, perhaps due to a read error. This CDR3 region has 14 residues. Germline V gives CDR1 SNHLY, CDR2 FYNNEI. Each CDR3 protein gets one entry after TCRdb re-called the 5' RACE reads with MiXCR. The sample has roughly 510,000 distinct CDR3 sequences; roughly 17% are singletons. This sample is part of a study of T-cell memory formation after mild COVID-19. Study-wide results and limits: For second-wave clones that peaked at day 37, SARS-CoV-2 specificity went unverified. Some SARS-CoV-2-responding clones were already detected in memory before infection.

Sequencing was performed on PBMCs or a T cell subset sorted from them (not recorded which). J is TRBJ2-2 and V is TRBV2; TRBD1 matches 10 bases. The receptor comes from an adult woman who had mild COVID-19 (a few samples of this study predate the infection). Cell type and time point are not known. The CDR3 DNA sequence: TGTGCCAGCAGGGGACAGGGGAACGCCGGGGAGCTGTTTTTT. This encodes CASRGQGNAGELFF. Drawing the rest from reference TRBV2 and TRBJ2-2, the complete variable domain is EPEVTQTPSHQVTQMGQEVILRCVPISNHLYFYWYRQILGQKVEFLVSFYNNEISEKSEIFDDQFSVERPDGSNFTLKIRSTKLEDSAMYFCASRGQGNAGELFFGEGSRLTVL.